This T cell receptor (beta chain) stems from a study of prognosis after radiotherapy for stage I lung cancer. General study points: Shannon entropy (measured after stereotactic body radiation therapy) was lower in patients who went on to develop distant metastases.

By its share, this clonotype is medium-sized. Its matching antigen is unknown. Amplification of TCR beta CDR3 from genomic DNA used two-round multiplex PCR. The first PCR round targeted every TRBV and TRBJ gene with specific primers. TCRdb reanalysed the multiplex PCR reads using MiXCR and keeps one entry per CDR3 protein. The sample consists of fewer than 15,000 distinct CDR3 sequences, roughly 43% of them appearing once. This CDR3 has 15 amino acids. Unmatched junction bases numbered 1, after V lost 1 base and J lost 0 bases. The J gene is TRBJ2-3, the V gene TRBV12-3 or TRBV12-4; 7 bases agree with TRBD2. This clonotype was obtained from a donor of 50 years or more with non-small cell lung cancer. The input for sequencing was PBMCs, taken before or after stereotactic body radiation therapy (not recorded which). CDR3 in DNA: TGTGCCAGCAGTTTAGGACTAGCTAGCACAGATACGCAGTATTTT. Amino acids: CASSLGLASTDTQYF.